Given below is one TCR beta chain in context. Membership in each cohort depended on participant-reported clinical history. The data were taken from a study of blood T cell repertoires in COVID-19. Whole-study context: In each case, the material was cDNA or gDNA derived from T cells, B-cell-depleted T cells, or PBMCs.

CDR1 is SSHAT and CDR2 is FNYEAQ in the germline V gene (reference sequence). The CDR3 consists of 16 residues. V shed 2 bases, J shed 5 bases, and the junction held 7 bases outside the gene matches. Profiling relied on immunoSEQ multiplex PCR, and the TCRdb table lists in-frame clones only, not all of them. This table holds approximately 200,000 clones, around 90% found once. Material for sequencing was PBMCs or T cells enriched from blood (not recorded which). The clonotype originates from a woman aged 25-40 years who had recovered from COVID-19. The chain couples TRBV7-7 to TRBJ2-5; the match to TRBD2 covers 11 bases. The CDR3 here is CASSLLSGRAGETQYF. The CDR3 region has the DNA TGTGCCAGCAGCTTACTTAGCGGGAGGGCCGGGGAGACCCAGTACTTC.